This T cell receptor (beta chain) was documented in a study of cytomegalovirus exposure and HLA in healthy donors. General study results and limits: Using the classifier, cytomegalovirus status was reportedly diagnosed with high specificity and sensitivity. The records held CMV serostatus as the only immune exposure information. Later analysis indicated greater clonal expansion among HLA-associated TCR beta chains than among equally common other chains.

PCR used 60 Vbeta primers and 13 Jbeta primers. Produced via immunoSEQ multiplex PCR; TCRdb's table is partial and in-frame only. The sample holds some 180,000 clones, around four fifths seen once. Regarding this clone: What it recognizes is unknown.

V was cut by 5 bases and J by 0 bases, with 17 bases left in between. Germline V gives CDR1 SEHNR, CDR2 FQNEAQ (reference sequence). The CDR3 is made up of 16 amino acids. The receptor was isolated from a woman in her twenties or thirties in good health and CMV-seronegative. The material sequenced was PBMCs. The V call is TRBV7-9, the J call TRBJ2-7; D is possibly TRBD1 (5 bases). In DNA, the CDR3 is TGTGCCAGCAGCCCTCCCCTCGGGCAGGGCTCCTACGAGCAGTACTTC. Encoded protein: CASSPPLGQGSYEQYF.